The present T cell receptor (beta chain) was sequenced within a study of OX40 agonist ivuxolimab in advanced cancers. Across the study: Ivuxolimab is a fully human IgG2 antibody that activates OX40 (CD134).

General study points: At 0.1 to 3.0 mg/kg and by week 6, CD4+ and CD8+ T cells in the blood had expanded clonally.

The investigators sampled blood at baseline, at cycle 4 day 1, and at cycle 7 day 1. Remarks on this clone: Its antigen remains unidentified.

The method was immunoSEQ multiplex PCR; TCRdb's version includes in-frame clones alone and lacks a portion of them. The table records around 76,000 clones, approximately 78% of them present only once. This TCR was sampled from an adult with an advanced solid tumor such as melanoma, head and neck, liver or kidney cancer. The sequencing here drew on CD4+ or CD8+ T cells sorted from blood, taken in a trial of the OX40 agonist ivuxolimab.

The CDR3 sequence is CASSVGVSEYNEQFF. The CDR3 DNA reads TGTGCCAGCAGCGTAGGGGTTAGCGAATACAATGAGCAGTTCTTC. The chain carries TRBV9 and TRBJ2-1; D is possibly TRBD2 (5 bases). Germline-derived CDR1 and CDR2 are SGDLS and YYNGEE. The CDR3 is 15 residues long. Trimming took 0 bases from V and 4 from J, leaving 11 bases between them.